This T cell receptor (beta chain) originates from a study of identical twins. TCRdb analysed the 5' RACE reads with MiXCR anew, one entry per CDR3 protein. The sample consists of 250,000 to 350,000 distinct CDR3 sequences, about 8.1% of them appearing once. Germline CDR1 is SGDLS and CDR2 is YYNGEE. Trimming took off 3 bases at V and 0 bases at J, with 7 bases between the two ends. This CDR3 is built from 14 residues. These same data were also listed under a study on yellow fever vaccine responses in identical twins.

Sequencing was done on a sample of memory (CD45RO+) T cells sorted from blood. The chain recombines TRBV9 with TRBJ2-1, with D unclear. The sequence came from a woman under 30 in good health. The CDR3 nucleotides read TGTGCCAGCAGCGACCCCAGCTCCTACAATGAGCAGTTCTTC. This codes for CASSDPSSYNEQFF.